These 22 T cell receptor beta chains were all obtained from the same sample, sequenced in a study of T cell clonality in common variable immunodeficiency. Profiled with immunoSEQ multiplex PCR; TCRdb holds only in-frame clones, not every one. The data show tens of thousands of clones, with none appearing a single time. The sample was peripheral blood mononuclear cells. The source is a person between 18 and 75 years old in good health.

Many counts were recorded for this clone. This chain's CDR3 is CAWSVGGGATNEKLFF. CDR3 DNA, as far as it was read: TGTGCCTGGAGTGTGGGGGGGGGCGCAACTAATGAAAAA. The chain recombines TRBV30 with TRBJ1-4; possible D gene TRBD1, 6 bases. Sequencing ends 3 residues short of the CDR3 end; the germline J gene provides the rest. This CDR3 comprises 16 residues. Germline V CDR1 and CDR2: GTSNPN, SVGIG (reference sequence). V was cut by 0 bases and J by 0 bases, with 11 bases left in between. The full variable domain, in which reference TRBV30 and TRBJ1-4 provide the parts outside the CDR3, is SQTIHQWPATLVQPVGSPLSLECTVEGTSNPNLYWYRQAAGRGLQLLFYSVGIGQISSEVPQNLSASRPQDRQFILSSKKLLLSDSGFYLCAWSVGGGATNEKLFFGSGTQLSVL.

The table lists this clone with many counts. This chain's CDR3 is CAISESFEGGAKNIQYF. Partial CDR3 DNA: TGTGCCATCAGTGAGTCGTTCGAGGGGGGGGCCAAAAACATT. This rearrangement joins TRBV10-3 to TRBJ2-4; a possible D gene is TRBD2 (7 bases). Read sequence stops 3 residues before the CDR3 end, and the germline J gene provides the missing end. Deletions cut 0 bases from V and 1 base from J, with 13 bases between. This CDR3 has 17 residues. CDR1 ENHRY and CDR2 SYGVKD come from the germline V gene.

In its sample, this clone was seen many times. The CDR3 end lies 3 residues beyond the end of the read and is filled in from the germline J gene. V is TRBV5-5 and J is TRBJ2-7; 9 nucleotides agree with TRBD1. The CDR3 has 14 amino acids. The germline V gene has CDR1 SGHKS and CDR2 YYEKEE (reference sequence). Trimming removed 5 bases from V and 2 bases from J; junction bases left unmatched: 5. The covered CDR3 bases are TGTGCCAGCAGTCAACAGGGGGCTCCCTACGAG. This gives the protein CASSQQGAPYE. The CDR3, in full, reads CASSQQGAPYEQYF.

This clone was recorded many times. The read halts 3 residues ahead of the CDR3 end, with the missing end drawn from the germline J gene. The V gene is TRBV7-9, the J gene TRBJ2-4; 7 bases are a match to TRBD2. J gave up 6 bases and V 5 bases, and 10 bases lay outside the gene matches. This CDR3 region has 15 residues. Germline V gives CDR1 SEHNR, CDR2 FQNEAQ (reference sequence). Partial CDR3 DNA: TGTGCCAGCAGCCGCCCTCTAGCGGAGTTAAACATT. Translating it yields CASSRPLAELNI. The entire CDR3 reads CASSRPLAELNIQYF.

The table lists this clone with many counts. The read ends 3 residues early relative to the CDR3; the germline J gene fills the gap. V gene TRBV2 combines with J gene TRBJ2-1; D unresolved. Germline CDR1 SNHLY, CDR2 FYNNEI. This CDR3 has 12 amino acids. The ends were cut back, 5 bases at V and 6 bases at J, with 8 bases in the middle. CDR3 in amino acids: CASSRLPNEQFF. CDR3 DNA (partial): TGTGCCAGCAGTCGACTCCCCAATGAG.

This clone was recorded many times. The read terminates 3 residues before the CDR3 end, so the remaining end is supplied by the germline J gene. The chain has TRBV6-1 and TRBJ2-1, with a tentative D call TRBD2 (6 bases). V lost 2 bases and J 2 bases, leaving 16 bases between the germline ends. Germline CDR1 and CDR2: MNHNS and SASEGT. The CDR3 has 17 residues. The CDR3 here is CASSESWGDRAYNEQFF. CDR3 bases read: TGTGCCAGCAGTGAATCGTGGGGGGATCGTGCCTACAATGAG.

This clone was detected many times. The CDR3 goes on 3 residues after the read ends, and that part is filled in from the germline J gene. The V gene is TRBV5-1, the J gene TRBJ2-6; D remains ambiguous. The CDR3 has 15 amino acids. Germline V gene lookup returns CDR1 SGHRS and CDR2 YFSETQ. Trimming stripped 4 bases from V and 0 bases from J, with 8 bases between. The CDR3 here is CASSAYNSGANVLTF. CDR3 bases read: TGCGCCAGCAGCGCTTACAACTCTGGGGCCAACGTC.

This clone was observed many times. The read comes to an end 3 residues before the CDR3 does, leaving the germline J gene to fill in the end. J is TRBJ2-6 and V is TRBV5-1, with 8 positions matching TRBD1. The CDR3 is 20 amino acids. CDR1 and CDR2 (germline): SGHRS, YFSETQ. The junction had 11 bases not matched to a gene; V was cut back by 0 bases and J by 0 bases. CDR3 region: CASSLEVRQGFYSGANVLTF. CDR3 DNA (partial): TGCGCCAGCAGCTTGGAAGTGAGACAGGGGTTTTACTCTGGGGCCAACGTC.

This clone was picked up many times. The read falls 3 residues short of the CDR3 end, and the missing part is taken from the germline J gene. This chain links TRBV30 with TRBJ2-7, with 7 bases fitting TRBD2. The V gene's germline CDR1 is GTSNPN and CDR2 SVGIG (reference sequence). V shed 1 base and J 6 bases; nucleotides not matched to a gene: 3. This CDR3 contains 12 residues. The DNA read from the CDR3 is TGTGCCTGGAGTGGAGGCGGGAGCGAG. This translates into CAWSGGGSE. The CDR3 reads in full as CAWSGGGSEQYF.

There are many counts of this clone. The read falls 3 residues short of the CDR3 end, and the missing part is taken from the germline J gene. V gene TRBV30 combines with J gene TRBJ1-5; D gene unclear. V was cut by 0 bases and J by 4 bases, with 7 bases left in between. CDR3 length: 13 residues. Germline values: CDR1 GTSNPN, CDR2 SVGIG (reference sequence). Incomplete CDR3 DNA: TGTGCCTGGAGTGTACAAGGTAATCAGCCC. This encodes CAWSVQGNQP. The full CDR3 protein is CAWSVQGNQPQHF.

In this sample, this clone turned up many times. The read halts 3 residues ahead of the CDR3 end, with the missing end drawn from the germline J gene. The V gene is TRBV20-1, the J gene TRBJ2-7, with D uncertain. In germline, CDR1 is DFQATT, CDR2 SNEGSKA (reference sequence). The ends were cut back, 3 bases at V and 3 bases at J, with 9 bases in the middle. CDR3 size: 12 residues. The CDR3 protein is CSASYSNYEQYF. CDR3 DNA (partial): TGCAGTGCTAGTTACAGTAACTACGAG.

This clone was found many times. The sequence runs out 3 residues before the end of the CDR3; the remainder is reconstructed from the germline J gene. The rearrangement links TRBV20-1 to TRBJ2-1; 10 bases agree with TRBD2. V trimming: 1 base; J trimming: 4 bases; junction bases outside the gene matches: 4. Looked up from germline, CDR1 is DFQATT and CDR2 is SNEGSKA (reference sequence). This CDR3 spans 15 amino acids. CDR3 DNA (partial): TGCAGTGCTAGAGCCGGGACTAGCGCGTACAATGAG. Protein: CSARAGTSAYNE. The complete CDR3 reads CSARAGTSAYNEQFF.

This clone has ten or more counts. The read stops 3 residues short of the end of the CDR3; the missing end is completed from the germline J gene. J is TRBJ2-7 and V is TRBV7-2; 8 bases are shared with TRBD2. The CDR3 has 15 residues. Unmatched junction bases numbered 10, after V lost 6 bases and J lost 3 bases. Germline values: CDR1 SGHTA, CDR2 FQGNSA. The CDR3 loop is CASRPAGLAGYEQYF. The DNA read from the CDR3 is TGTGCCAGCAGGCCCGCTGGGCTAGCGGGCTACGAG.

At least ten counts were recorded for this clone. The CDR3 loop is CASRGTGFNSPLHF. Incomplete CDR3 DNA: TGTGCCAGCAGGGGGACAGGGTTTAATTCACCC. This rearrangement joins TRBV12-3 or TRBV12-4 to TRBJ1-6; 9 positions match TRBD1. The read comes to an end 3 residues before the CDR3 does, leaving the germline J gene to fill in the end. V shed 6 bases and J 6 bases; nucleotides not matched to a gene: 3. The CDR3 is 14 amino acids.

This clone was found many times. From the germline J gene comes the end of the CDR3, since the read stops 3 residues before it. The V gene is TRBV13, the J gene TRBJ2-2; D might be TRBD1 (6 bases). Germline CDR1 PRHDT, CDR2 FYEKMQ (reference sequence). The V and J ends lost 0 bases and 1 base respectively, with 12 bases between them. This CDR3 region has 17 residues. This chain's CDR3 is CASSLGLTGWNTGELFF. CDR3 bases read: TGTGCCAGCAGCTTAGGCCTCACAGGGTGGAACACCGGGGAG.

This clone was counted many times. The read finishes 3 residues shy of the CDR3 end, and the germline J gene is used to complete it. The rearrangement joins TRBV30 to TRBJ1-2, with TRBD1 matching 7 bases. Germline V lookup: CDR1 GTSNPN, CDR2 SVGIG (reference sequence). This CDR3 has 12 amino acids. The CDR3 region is CAWSNRGGGYTF. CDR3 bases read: TGTGCCTGGAGTAACAGGGGAGGAGGC.

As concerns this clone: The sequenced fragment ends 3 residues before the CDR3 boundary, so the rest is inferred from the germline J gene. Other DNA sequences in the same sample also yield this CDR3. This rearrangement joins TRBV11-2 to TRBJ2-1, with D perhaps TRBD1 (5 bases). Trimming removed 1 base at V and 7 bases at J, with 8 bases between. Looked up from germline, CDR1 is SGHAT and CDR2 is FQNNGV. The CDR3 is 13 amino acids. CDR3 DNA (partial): TGTGCCAGCAGCTTAGCCCAGGGAAATGAG. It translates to CASSLAQGNE. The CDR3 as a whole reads CASSLAQGNEQFF. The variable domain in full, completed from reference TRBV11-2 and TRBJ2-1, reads EAGVAQSPRYKIIEKRQSVAFWCNPISGHATLYWYQQILGQGPKLLIQFQNNGVVDDSQLPKDRFSAERLKGVDSTLKIQPAKLEDSAVYLCASSLAQGNEQFFGPGTRLTVL.

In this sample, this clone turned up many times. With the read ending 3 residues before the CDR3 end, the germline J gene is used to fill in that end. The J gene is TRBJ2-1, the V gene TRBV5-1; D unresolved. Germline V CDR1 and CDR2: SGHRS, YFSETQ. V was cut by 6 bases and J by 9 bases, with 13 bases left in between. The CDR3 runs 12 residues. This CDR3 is CASKTAGPEQFF. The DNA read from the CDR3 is TGCGCCAGCAAGACTGCCGGTCCTGAG. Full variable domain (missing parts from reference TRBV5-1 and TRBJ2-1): KAGVTQTPRYLIKTRGQQVTLSCSPISGHRSVSWYQQTPGQGLQFLFEYFSETQRNKGNFPGRFSGRQFSNSRSEMNVSTLELGDSALYLCASKTAGPEQFFGPGTRLTVL.

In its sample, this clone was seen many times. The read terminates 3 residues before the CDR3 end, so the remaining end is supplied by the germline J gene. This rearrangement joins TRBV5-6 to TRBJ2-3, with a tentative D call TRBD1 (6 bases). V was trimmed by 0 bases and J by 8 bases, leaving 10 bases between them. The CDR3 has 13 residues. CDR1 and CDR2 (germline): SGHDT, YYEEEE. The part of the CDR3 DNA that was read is TGTGCCAGCAGCTTGGCCATAGGGGGTACG. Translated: CASSLAIGGT. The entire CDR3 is CASSLAIGGTQYF.

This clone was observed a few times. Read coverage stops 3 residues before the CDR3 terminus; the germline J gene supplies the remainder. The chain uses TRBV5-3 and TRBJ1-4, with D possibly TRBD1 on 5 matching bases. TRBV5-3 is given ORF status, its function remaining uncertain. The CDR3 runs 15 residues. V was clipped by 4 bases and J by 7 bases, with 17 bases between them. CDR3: CARSPETDGIEKLFF. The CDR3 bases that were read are TGTGCCAGAAGCCCAGAGACAGATGGAATTGAAAAA.

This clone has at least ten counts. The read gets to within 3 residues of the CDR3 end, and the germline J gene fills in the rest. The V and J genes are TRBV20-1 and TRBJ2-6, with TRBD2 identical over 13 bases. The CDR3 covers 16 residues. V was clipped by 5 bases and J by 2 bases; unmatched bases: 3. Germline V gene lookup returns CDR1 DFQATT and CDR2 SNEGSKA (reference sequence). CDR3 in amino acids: CSARTSGGPGANVLTF. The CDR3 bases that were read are TGCAGTGCTCGGACTAGCGGGGGACCTGGGGCCAACGTC.

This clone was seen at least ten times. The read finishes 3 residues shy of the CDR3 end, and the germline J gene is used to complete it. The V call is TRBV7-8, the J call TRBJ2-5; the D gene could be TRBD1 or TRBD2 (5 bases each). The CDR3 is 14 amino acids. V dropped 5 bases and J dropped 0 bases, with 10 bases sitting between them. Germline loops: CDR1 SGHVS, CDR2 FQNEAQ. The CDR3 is CASSKRGDQETQYF. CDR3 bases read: TGTGCCAGCAGCAAGAGAGGGGACCAAGAGACC.